A single sample is the source of the 15 T cell receptor beta chains below, sequenced in a study of CD8 T cells in ankylosing spondylitis. TCRdb redid the calling of the 5' RACE reads with MiXCR, one entry per CDR3 protein. In the table there are around 90,000 distinct CDR3 sequences, around 26% of which are singletons. The sample comprised blood, either unsorted or a sorted T cell fraction (not recorded which). These receptors were collected from a male donor with ankylosing spondylitis or in good health (not recorded which).

This sequence joins TRBV20-1 and TRBJ2-3; TRBD2 agrees at 9 bases. CDR3 length: 14 residues. Germline V CDR1 and CDR2: DFQATT, SNEGSKA (reference sequence). Trimming at V came to 7 bases and at J to 5 bases, leaving 10 bases not matched to a gene. The CDR3 is CSGEQREAGDTQYF. The CDR3 coding sequence is TGCAGTGGGGAACAGCGGGAGGCCGGAGATACGCAGTATTTT.

There are a few counts of this clonotype. The genes are TRBV7-2 and TRBJ1-5; D gene ambiguous. Germline CDR1 SGHTA, CDR2 FQGNSA. The CDR3 consists of 13 residues. Trimming left V 5 bases short and J 6 bases short, with 11 bases between. CDR3 residues: CASSPGWIQPQHF. Written as DNA, the CDR3 is TGTGCCAGCAGCCCGGGGTGGATTCAGCCCCAGCATTTT.

The table lists this clonotype with a few counts. The chain recombines TRBV5-1 with TRBJ2-7; 8 nucleotides agree with TRBD2. Losses at the gene ends were 4 bases for V and 3 bases for J; bases not matched to a gene: 12. Germline V gene lookup returns CDR1 SGHRS and CDR2 YFSETQ. The CDR3 totals 16 residues. The DNA for the CDR3 is TGCGCCAGCAGCCCGGAAGGGACTAGTGTACTCTACGAGCAGTACTTC. This encodes CASSPEGTSVLYEQYF.

The chain joins TRBV5-1 to TRBJ1-1; 7 bases align to TRBD1. The trim removed 4 bases at V and 3 bases at J, leaving 6 bases unmatched. Germline assignment: CDR1 SGHRS and CDR2 YFSETQ. The CDR3 runs 14 residues. Here the CDR3 reads CASSLYRGDTEAFF. CDR3 nucleotides: TGCGCCAGCAGCCTATACAGGGGAGACACTGAAGCTTTCTTT.

CDR3 protein: CASSYVGGTGQMGTEAFF. CDR3 DNA sequence: TGTGCCAGCTCCTACGTGGGTGGGACAGGCCAAATGGGGACTGAAGCTTTCTTT. The chain uses TRBV18 and TRBJ1-1; 8 bases are a match to TRBD1. The CDR3 length is 18 residues. Germline CDR1 and CDR2: KGHSH and LQKENI. J lost 5 bases, V lost 6 bases, and 20 bases had no gene match.

The chain combines TRBV7-6 with TRBJ1-3; D is possibly TRBD1 (6 bases). V gave up 1 base and J gave up 0 bases, with 13 bases separating them. In germline, CDR1 is SGHVS, CDR2 FNYEAQ. The CDR3 covers 17 residues. The CDR3 DNA reads as TGTGCCAGCAGCTTAGACAGGGCCTTTAGCTCTGGAAACACCATATATTTT. This translates into CASSLDRAFSSGNTIYF.

In its sample, this clonotype was seen many times. The DNA of the CDR3 is TGCAGTGCCACGCTTGGGAACGTGAACACTGAAGCTTTCTTT. Residues: CSATLGNVNTEAFF. This rearrangement joins TRBV20-1 to TRBJ1-1, with D uncertain. Germline CDR1 and CDR2: DFQATT and SNEGSKA (reference sequence). The CDR3 length is 14 residues. The ends were cut back, 6 bases at V and 0 bases at J, with 14 bases in the middle.

The CDR3 DNA reads TGTGCCAGCAGTTTCTCCACCTCAGATACGCAGTATTTT. Protein: CASSFSTSDTQYF. The chain links TRBV28 to TRBJ2-3; D gene uncertain. Looked up from germline, CDR1 is MDHEN and CDR2 is SYDVKM. Trimming removed 3 bases at V and 4 bases at J, with 8 bases between. CDR3 length: 13 residues.

The table lists this clonotype with a count of one. The V gene is TRBV23-1, the J gene TRBJ2-1, with D perhaps assigned TRBD1 or TRBD2 (5 bases each). TRBV23-1 is flagged as an ORF with uncertain function. The CDR3 spans 15 residues. Trimming stripped 11 bases from V and 0 bases from J, with 17 bases between. The CDR3 loop reads CAEPFRDHSYNEQFF. CDR3 sequence (DNA): TGCGCCGAACCCTTCCGGGACCACTCCTACAATGAGCAGTTCTTC.

The genes are TRBV20-1 and TRBJ1-1; D not resolved. With 6 bases removed from V and 4 bases from J, the gap between germline ends came to 18 bases. CDR3 size: 14 residues. CDR1 is DFQATT and CDR2 is SNEGSKA in the germline V gene (reference sequence). The CDR3 protein is CSATPGLWGTEAFF. CDR3 DNA: TGCAGTGCCACCCCAGGTCTTTGGGGCACTGAAGCTTTCTTT.

V and J are TRBV20-1 and TRBJ2-1; D not certain. Germline CDR1 is DFQATT and CDR2 is SNEGSKA (reference sequence). Trimming took 8 bases from V and 4 from J, leaving 15 bases between them. The CDR3 contains 13 residues. The chain's CDR3 is CSFRNLNYNEQFF. The CDR3 DNA reads TGCAGTTTTCGAAACCTAAATTACAATGAGCAGTTCTTC.

A word on this clonotype: The CDR3 carries no conserved terminal phenylalanine or tryptophan, so it likely arises from a read error. In nucleotides, the CDR3 is TGTGCCAGCAGTTTTACGGAGACCCAGTACATC. Encoded protein: CASSFTETQYI. The chain couples TRBV12-3 or TRBV12-4 to TRBJ2-5; D remains ambiguous. This CDR3 is built from 11 residues. V dropped 3 bases and J dropped 5 bases, with 4 bases sitting between them.

In this sample, this clonotype turned up a few times. The chain recombines TRBV20-1 with TRBJ2-7; D not resolved. The CDR3 loop spans 13 amino acids. Germline values: CDR1 DFQATT, CDR2 SNEGSKA (reference sequence). V lost 3 bases to trimming and J lost 6 bases, with 15 bases between them. For the CDR3, the DNA is TGCAGTGCTAGGCGGCTAACCAGCTTCGAGCAGTACTTC. This sequence encodes CSARRLTSFEQYF.

This clonotype has more than one count but fewer than ten. The genes are TRBV3-1 and TRBJ2-3, with no clear D. Germline values: CDR1 LGHDT, CDR2 YNNKEL (reference sequence). This CDR3 is 13 amino acids long. The germline V and J ends were trimmed by 4 bases and 3 bases, with 8 bases remaining between them. The CDR3 loop is CASSPYGTDTQYF. The CDR3 coding sequence is TGTGCCAGCAGCCCATATGGGACAGATACGCAGTATTTT.

A few counts support this clonotype. CDR3 coding DNA: TGTGCCAGCAGCGTAGGTGCAGGCGAGACCTATGGCTACACCTTC. It is translated as CASSVGAGETYGYTF. The chain combines TRBV9 with TRBJ1-2, with unresolved D. V was trimmed by 0 bases and J by 4 bases, leaving 13 bases between them. CDR3 length equals 15 residues. Germline lookup yields CDR1 SGDLS and CDR2 YYNGEE. Full variable domain (rest looked up from reference TRBV9 and TRBJ1-2): DSGVTQTPKHLITATGQRVTLRCSPRSGDLSVYWYQQSLDQGLQFLIQYYNGEERAKGNILERFSAQQFPDLHSELNLSSLELGDSALYFCASSVGAGETYGYTFGSGTRLTVV.